These 25 T cell receptor beta chains were sequenced from one sample in a study of blood T cell repertoires in COVID-19. Clones were read by immunoSEQ multiplex PCR, and TCRdb kept only the in-frame ones, dropping some. This table holds approximately 97,000 clones, more than 90% found once. The sequenced sample was peripheral blood. The source is a woman aged 45-65 years with COVID-19, enrolled during active disease.

The chain employs TRBV7-7 and TRBJ2-2; possible D gene TRBD2, 6 bases. The CDR3 is made up of 13 amino acids. V was shortened by 5 bases and J by 7 bases, with 11 bases between the two germline ends. CDR1 and CDR2 from the germline V gene are SSHAT and FNYEAQ (reference sequence). CDR3 amino acids: CASSPMGGGELFF. The CDR3 DNA follows: TGTGCCAGCAGCCCCATGGGGGGCGGGGAGCTGTTTTTT.

This CDR3 is CASSLARRDNDQPQHF. CDR3 coding DNA: TGTGCCAGCAGCTTGGCCCGCCGGGACAACGATCAGCCCCAGCATTTT. The chain couples TRBV5-6 to TRBJ1-5, with D perhaps TRBD1 (6 bases). Germline CDR1 reads SGHDT; CDR2 reads YYEEEE. The CDR3 consists of 16 residues. Trimming stripped 0 bases from V and 5 bases from J, with 15 bases between.

The chain employs TRBV5-6 and TRBJ2-2, with 9 bases lining up with TRBD1. Germline CDR1 reads SGHDT; CDR2 reads YYEEEE. This CDR3 is 13 amino acids long. V shed 4 bases and J 9 bases; nucleotides not matched to a gene: 4. CDR3 in amino acids: CASSRQGERELFF. DNA of the CDR3: TGTGCCAGCAGCAGACAGGGGGAGAGGGAGCTGTTTTTT.

The chain couples TRBV19 to TRBJ1-5; D remains unclear. Trimming took off 3 bases at V and 2 bases at J, with 11 bases between the two ends. This CDR3 spans 15 amino acids. CDR1 is LNHDA, CDR2 SQIVND, per germline (reference sequence). The CDR3 here is CASSILGGGNQPQHF. As DNA, the CDR3 is TGTGCCAGTAGTATTCTCGGAGGAGGCAATCAGCCCCAGCATTTT.

V usage is TRBV12-5 and J usage is TRBJ1-2, with unresolved D. Germline-derived CDR1 and CDR2 are LGHNT and FRNRAP. Trimming pared 3 bases from V and 0 bases from J, leaving 8 bases between. The CDR3 extends over 14 amino acids. DNA of the CDR3: TGTGCTAGTGGTTTCGAGGTAGCTAACTATGGCTACACCTTC. This sequence encodes CASGFEVANYGYTF.

A note on this clone: The sample holds other DNA sequences that translate to the same CDR3. The V call is TRBV7-2, the J call TRBJ1-1; tentative D call: TRBD1 (6 bases). CDR1 and CDR2 from the germline V gene are SGHTA and FQGNSA. The V end lost 0 bases, the J end lost 5 bases, and 7 bases lay between the germline ends. The CDR3 contains 13 residues. The chain's CDR3 is CASSLARGTEAFF. The CDR3 nucleotides read TGTGCCAGCAGCTTAGCAAGGGGGACTGAAGCTTTCTTT.

The CDR3: CASSAGTEAFF. Written as DNA, the CDR3 is TGTGCCAGCAGTGCGGGAACTGAAGCTTTCTTT. The chain uses TRBV2 and TRBJ1-1, with unresolved D. The germline V gene has CDR1 SNHLY and CDR2 FYNNEI. V shed 4 bases and J shed 5 bases, with 5 bases lying between them. This CDR3 spans 11 amino acids.

The CDR3 spells CASRPRSPTEAFF. CDR3 coding DNA: TGTGCCAGCAGGCCAAGAAGCCCAACTGAAGCTTTCTTT. The V call is TRBV7-2, the J call TRBJ1-1; D is ambiguous. Germline CDR1 SGHTA, CDR2 FQGNSA. This CDR3 spans 13 amino acids. Trimming cost V 6 bases and J 5 bases, with 13 bases left between them.

This clone showed up just once. V and J are TRBV30 and TRBJ1-2; no definite D call. Trimming pared 4 bases from V and 6 bases from J, leaving 15 bases between. Germline V CDR1 and CDR2: GTSNPN, SVGIG (reference sequence). The CDR3 has 13 amino acids. The CDR3 region is CAWTRRARDGYTF. The CDR3 bases are TGTGCCTGGACCAGGAGGGCAAGGGATGGCTACACCTTC. The whole variable domain, filled in from reference TRBV30 and TRBJ1-2, reads SQTIHQWPATLVQPVGSPLSLECTVEGTSNPNLYWYRQAAGRGLQLLFYSVGIGQISSEVPQNLSASRPQDRQFILSSKKLLLSDSGFYLCAWTRRARDGYTFGSGTRLTVV.

V and J are TRBV19 and TRBJ2-3, with D uncertain. The CDR3 has 15 amino acids. CDR1 LNHDA and CDR2 SQIVND come from the germline V gene (reference sequence). V shed 3 bases and J shed 0 bases, with 10 bases lying between them. In DNA, the CDR3 is TGTGCCAGTAGTATTTCCCAGACTAGCACAGATACGCAGTATTTT. This sequence encodes CASSISQTSTDTQYF.

The chain links TRBV5-1 to TRBJ1-2, with D possibly TRBD1 on 5 matching bases. The germline V gene encodes CDR1 SGHRS and CDR2 YFSETQ. This CDR3 spans 12 amino acids. V lost 4 bases and J lost 7, with 11 bases in between. Here the CDR3 DNA reads TGCGCCAGCAGCCTGTCTGGGGCTGGCTACACCTTC. This encodes CASSLSGAGYTF.

The chain is built from TRBV6-5 and TRBJ2-7; weak D call: TRBD2 (6 bases). V dropped 7 bases and J dropped 3 bases, with 13 bases sitting between them. The CDR3 has 13 amino acids. Germline lookup yields CDR1 MNHEY and CDR2 SVGAGI. CDR3 in DNA: TGTGCCAGCAAGCGGGCTCCGCACTACGAGCAGTACGTC. Encoded protein: CASKRAPHYEQYV.

The chain uses TRBV24-1 and TRBJ1-2; D is perhaps TRBD1 (6 bases). The V end lost 4 bases, the J end lost 2 bases, and 10 bases lay between the germline ends. This CDR3 comprises 14 residues. Germline CDR1 KGHDR, CDR2 SFDVKD. The CDR3 DNA reads TGTGCCACCAGTGACCCAGACAGGAACTATGGCTACACCTTC. It codes for CATSDPDRNYGYTF.

This clone was seen a single time. The V call is TRBV25-1, the J call TRBJ1-4; perhaps TRBD1 as D (5 bases). The CDR3 length is 13 residues. CDR1 and CDR2 from the germline V gene are MGHDK and SYGVNS. The V end was cut by 3 bases, the J end by 7 bases, with 9 bases between. CDR3 nucleotide sequence: TGTGCCAGCAGTGACGGAGACAGTGAAAAACTGTTTTTT. Translation: CASSDGDSEKLFF. The entire variable domain, with the rest obtained from reference TRBV25-1 and TRBJ1-4, is as follows: EADIYQTPRYLVIGTGKKITLECSQTMGHDKMYWYQQDPGMELHLIHYSYGVNSTEKGDLSSESTVSRIRTEHFPLTLESARPSHTSQYLCASSDGDSEKLFFGSGTQLSVL.

V is TRBV30 and J is TRBJ2-3; D is perhaps TRBD2 (6 bases). The CDR3 loop spans 14 amino acids. Germline assignment: CDR1 GTSNPN and CDR2 SVGIG (reference sequence). The V and J ends lost 0 bases and 1 base respectively, with 8 bases between them. CDR3 coding DNA: TGTGCCTGGAGTGTCGGCGGGGGCACAGATACGCAGTATTTT. Translation: CAWSVGGGTDTQYF.

The gene calls are TRBV19 and TRBJ1-5, with 9 bases that match TRBD1. Germline CDR1 and CDR2: LNHDA and SQIVND (reference sequence). CDR3 size: 16 residues. The V gene end was trimmed by 4 bases and the J gene end by 7 bases; junction bases not matched to a gene: 11. The CDR3 sequence is CASSRAHRGLRQPQHF. The CDR3 DNA sequence: TGTGCCAGTAGTAGGGCCCACAGGGGGCTAAGACAGCCCCAGCATTTT.

V gene TRBV6-5 combines with J gene TRBJ1-4; D is ambiguous. CDR1 and CDR2 from the germline V gene are MNHEY and SVGAGI. Trimming stripped 4 bases from V and 8 bases from J, with 5 bases between. The CDR3 has 11 residues. CDR3 region: CASSSREKLFF. CDR3 sequence (DNA): TGTGCCAGCAGTTCCAGAGAAAAACTGTTTTTT.

The CDR3 spells CASSWGRETQYF. CDR3 DNA sequence: TGTGCCAGCAGTTGGGGGAGGGAGACCCAGTACTTC. The V call is TRBV7-9, the J call TRBJ2-5, with a tentative D call TRBD2 (6 bases). V was trimmed by 6 bases and J by 5 bases, leaving 10 bases between them. The CDR3 is 12 residues long. Germline CDR1 SEHNR, CDR2 FQNEAQ (reference sequence).

The rearrangement links TRBV6-5 to TRBJ2-1; 12 bases are shared with TRBD2. From germline, CDR1 is MNHEY and CDR2 SVGAGI. The CDR3 consists of 16 residues. Trimming took 1 base from V and 5 from J; bases not matched to a gene: 3. CDR3 sequence: CASSYLGLAGNNEQFF. The CDR3 DNA follows: TGTGCCAGCAGTTACTTAGGACTAGCGGGAAACAATGAGCAGTTCTTC.

The gene calls are TRBV11-1 and TRBJ2-1; TRBD2 aligns across 7 bases. The CDR3 length is 16 residues. CDR1 SGHAT and CDR2 FQDESV come from the germline V gene (reference sequence). Losses at the gene ends were 2 bases for V and 2 bases for J; bases not matched to a gene: 6. The CDR3 region has the DNA TGTGCCAGCAGCTTATTTCGGGGACTAACCTACAATGAGCAGTTCTTC. Protein product: CASSLFRGLTYNEQFF.

This chain uses TRBV2 with TRBJ2-5; perhaps TRBD2 as D (5 bases). Trimming took 5 bases from V and 1 from J, leaving 11 bases between them. The germline V gene encodes CDR1 SNHLY and CDR2 FYNNEI. CDR3 length: 14 residues. The CDR3 loop reads CASSSPSSQETQYF. In nucleotides, the CDR3 is TGTGCCAGCAGTTCGCCTAGCTCCCAAGAGACCCAGTACTTC.

The V gene is TRBV27, the J gene TRBJ2-7, with TRBD1 as a possible D gene (6 bases). The CDR3 is 14 residues long. Germline CDR1 reads MNHEY; CDR2 reads SMNVEV (reference sequence). The germline V and J ends were trimmed by 3 bases and 5 bases, with 14 bases remaining between them. The CDR3 loop reads CASSFREGDNEQYF. The CDR3 region has the DNA TGTGCCAGCAGTTTTCGGGAAGGGGACAACGAGCAGTACTTC.

This chain connects TRBV27 to TRBJ2-5, with D possibly TRBD2 on 5 matching bases. CDR1 and CDR2 (germline): MNHEY, SMNVEV (reference sequence). The length of the CDR3 is 13 residues. Trimming took 5 bases from V and 3 from J, leaving 10 bases between them. DNA of the CDR3: TGTGCCAGCAGTCCCCCGGGGAAAGAGACCCAGTACTTC. As protein: CASSPPGKETQYF.

The J gene is TRBJ1-1, the V gene TRBV9, with no clear D. The CDR3 totals 12 residues. Germline V lookup: CDR1 SGDLS, CDR2 YYNGEE. The ends were cut back, 0 bases at V and 6 bases at J, with 6 bases in the middle. The CDR3 DNA reads TGTGCCAGCAGCGTAGGCGTCGCTGAAGCTTTCTTT. Encoded protein: CASSVGVAEAFF.

V usage is TRBV18 and J usage is TRBJ1-5; no definite D call. The CDR3 loop spans 15 amino acids. CDR1 KGHSH and CDR2 LQKENI come from the germline V gene. V was shortened by 2 bases and J by 1 base, with 9 bases between the two germline ends. The CDR3 sequence: CASSPGSGSNQPQHF. The CDR3 coding sequence is TGTGCCAGCTCACCAGGGAGCGGGAGCAATCAGCCCCAGCATTTT.